The present T cell receptor beta chain was sequenced within a study of CD8 T cells in Susac syndrome. The multiple sclerosis control group comprised treatment-naive patients with stable or active relapsing-remitting disease. Purification of the CD8+ and CD4+ T cells relied on negative isolation, and TEMRA cells underwent FACS enrichment. RNA was extracted with the RNeasy kit, and a quantity of about 0.45 to 1 ug was reverse transcribed using random hexamers. An immunoSEQ multiplex PCR generated amplified TCR beta CDR3 products spanning 54 Vbeta and 13 Jbeta. TCRdb analysed the immunoSEQ multiplex PCR reads with MiXCR anew, one entry per CDR3 protein. The sample yields 150,000 to 160,000 distinct CDR3 sequences, roughly 95% seen once. The sample taken for sequencing was CD8+ T cells from PBMCs. This TCR came from a human donor with multiple sclerosis.

The CDR3 reads CASSLEAHYNEQFF. In DNA form, the CDR3 reads TGCGCCAGCAGCTTGGAGGCCCACTACAATGAGCAGTTCTTC. This chain connects TRBV5-1 to TRBJ2-1; no firm D call. The germline V gene has CDR1 SGHRS and CDR2 YFSETQ. Trimming took off 0 bases at V and 3 bases at J, with 7 bases between the two ends. CDR3 length equals 14 residues. The whole variable domain, filled in from reference TRBV5-1 and TRBJ2-1, reads KAGVTQTPRYLIKTRGQQVTLSCSPISGHRSVSWYQQTPGQGLQFLFEYFSETQRNKGNFPGRFSGRQFSNSRSEMNVSTLELGDSALYLCASSLEAHYNEQFFGPGTRLTVL.